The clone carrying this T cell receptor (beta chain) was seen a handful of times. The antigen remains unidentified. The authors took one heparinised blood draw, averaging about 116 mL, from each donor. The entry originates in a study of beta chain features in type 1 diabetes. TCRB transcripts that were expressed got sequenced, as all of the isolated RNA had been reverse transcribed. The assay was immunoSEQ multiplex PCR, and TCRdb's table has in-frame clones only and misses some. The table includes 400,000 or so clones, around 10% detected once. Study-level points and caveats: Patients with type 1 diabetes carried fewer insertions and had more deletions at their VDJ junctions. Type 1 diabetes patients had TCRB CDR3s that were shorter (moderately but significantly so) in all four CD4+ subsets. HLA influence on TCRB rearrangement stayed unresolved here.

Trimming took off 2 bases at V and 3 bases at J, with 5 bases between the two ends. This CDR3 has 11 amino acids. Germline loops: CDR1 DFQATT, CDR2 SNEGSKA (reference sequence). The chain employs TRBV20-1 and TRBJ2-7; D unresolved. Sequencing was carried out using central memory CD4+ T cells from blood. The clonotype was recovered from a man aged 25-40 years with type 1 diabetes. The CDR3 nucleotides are TGCAGTGCTAGACTAGTCTACGAGCAGTACTTC. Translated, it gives CSARLVYEQYF.